This T cell receptor beta chain was observed in a study of beta chain features in type 1 diabetes. This clone was detected a few times. Its cognate antigen is unknown. The whole isolated RNA underwent reverse transcription, so sequencing captured expressed TCRB transcripts. Profiled with immunoSEQ multiplex PCR; TCRdb holds only in-frame clones, not every one. The data contain approximately 100,000 clones, 40% of them singletons. Study findings and constraints: More deletions and fewer insertions at VDJ junctions were found in patients with type 1 diabetes.

The collection from each donor was one heparinised blood draw averaging about 116 mL. By way of CD45RO/CCR7/CD25/CD127/CD95/CD27, the CD4+ regulatory, stem cell-like memory, central memory and naive cells were sorted. All sorted populations exceeded 95% purity. The specimen sequenced was stem cell memory CD4+ T cells from blood. The clonotype was recovered from a woman aged 18-35 years in good health.

DNA of the CDR3: TGTGCCAGCAGCGTCGGGACAGGGAGCACCGGGGAGCTGTTTTTT. It translates to CASSVGTGSTGELFF. The chain joins TRBV7-2 to TRBJ2-2; 9 positions agree with TRBD1. Germline V lookup: CDR1 SGHTA, CDR2 FQGNSA. The CDR3 has 15 residues. V was clipped by 5 bases and J by 4 bases; unmatched bases: 5.